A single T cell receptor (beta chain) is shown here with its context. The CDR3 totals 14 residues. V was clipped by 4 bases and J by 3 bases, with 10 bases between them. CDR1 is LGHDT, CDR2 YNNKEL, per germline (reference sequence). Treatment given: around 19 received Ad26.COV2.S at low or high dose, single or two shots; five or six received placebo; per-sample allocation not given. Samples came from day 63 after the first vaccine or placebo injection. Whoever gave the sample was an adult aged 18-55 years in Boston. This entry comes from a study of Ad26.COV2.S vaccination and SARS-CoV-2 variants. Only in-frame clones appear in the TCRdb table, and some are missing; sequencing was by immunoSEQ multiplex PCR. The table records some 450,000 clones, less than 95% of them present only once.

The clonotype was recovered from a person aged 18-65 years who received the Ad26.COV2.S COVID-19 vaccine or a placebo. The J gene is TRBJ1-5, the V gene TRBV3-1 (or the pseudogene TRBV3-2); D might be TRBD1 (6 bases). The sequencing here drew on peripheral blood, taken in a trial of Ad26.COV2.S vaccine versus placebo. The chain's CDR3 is CASSPGQYNQPQHF. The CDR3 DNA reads TGTGCCAGCAGCCCTGGACAGTACAATCAGCCCCAGCATTTT.